The 19 T cell receptor beta chains given below trace back to one sample, sequenced in a study of T cells in Graves' hyperthyroidism and ophthalmopathy. Authors of the study amplified TCR beta CDR3 regions from RNA transcripts. First-round RT-PCR targeting the TCR CDR3 was performed with the HTBI primer set. TCRdb recomputed calls from the multiplex PCR reads with MiXCR, one row per CDR3 protein. This table holds some 770,000 distinct CDR3 sequences, less than 20% found once. Sequencing used blood. These receptors all stem from a man younger than 30 with Graves' hyperthyroidism.

This clonotype showed up just a few times. J is TRBJ2-3 and V is TRBV5-4, with a tentative D call TRBD1 (5 bases). Deletions cut 3 bases from V and 0 bases from J, with 11 bases between. The CDR3 length is 15 residues. Germline V gene lookup returns CDR1 SGHNT and CDR2 YYREEE (reference sequence). The DNA of the CDR3 is TGTGCCAGCAGCTCCCGGACACCTAGCACAGATACGCAGTATTTT. This encodes CASSSRTPSTDTQYF.

This clonotype was detected ten times or more. This rearrangement joins TRBV5-4 to TRBJ2-7; TRBD2 is a possible D gene (6 bases). Germline loops: CDR1 SGHNT, CDR2 YYREEE (reference sequence). V was trimmed by 0 bases and J by 7 bases, leaving 14 bases between them. The CDR3 totals 14 residues. The CDR3 reads CASSLGGGNQEQYF. Written as DNA, the CDR3 is TGTGCCAGCAGCTTGGGGGGCGGGAACCAGGAGCAGTACTTC.

This clonotype was detected only once. This sequence joins TRBV20-1 and TRBJ2-7, with TRBD1 matching over 7 bases. The V gene end was trimmed by 2 bases and the J gene end by 2 bases; junction bases not matched to a gene: 12. The CDR3 is 16 residues long. Germline CDR1 reads DFQATT; CDR2 reads SNEGSKA (reference sequence). CDR3 sequence: CSARPNPWTGTYEQYF. CDR3 DNA sequence: TGCAGTGCTAGACCCAACCCCTGGACAGGCACCTACGAGCAGTACTTC.

There are many counts of this clonotype. The CDR3 bases are TGTGCCAGCAGCTTAACTAGGAAAACCGGGGAGCTGTTTTTT. Its translation: CASSLTRKTGELFF. The chain employs TRBV11-3 and TRBJ2-2, with TRBD2 as a possible D gene (5 bases). This CDR3 region has 14 residues. Per germline, CDR1 SGHNT and CDR2 YENEEA. V lost 2 bases and J lost 5, with 9 bases in between.

This clonotype was counted between two and nine times. The chain employs TRBV5-1 and TRBJ2-7, with D perhaps TRBD1 or TRBD2 (7 bases each). Germline CDR1 reads SGHRS; CDR2 reads YFSETQ. The CDR3 extends over 15 amino acids. V lost 4 bases and J 4 bases, leaving 18 bases between the germline ends. The CDR3 nucleotides are TGCGCCAGCAGCAGCGGGACAGTAACTTGGTACGAGCAGTACTTC. Translating gives CASSSGTVTWYEQYF.

This clonotype came up a few times. The V and J genes are TRBV6-1 and TRBJ2-7, with D perhaps TRBD2 (5 bases). The length of the CDR3 is 16 residues. V was cut by 7 bases and J by 3 bases, with 22 bases left in between. The germline V gene has CDR1 MNHNS and CDR2 SASEGT. The DNA of the CDR3 is TGTGCCAGCAACACTCTAGCACTCAGTTCGGGCTACGAGCAGTACTTC. Its translation is CASNTLALSSGYEQYF.

V is TRBV29-1 and J is TRBJ1-1, with unresolved D. Germline lookup yields CDR1 SQVTM and CDR2 ANQGSEA. The CDR3 sequence is 14 residues long. Trimming took 3 bases from V and 0 from J, leaving 11 bases between them. The CDR3 bases are TGCAGCGTTGAGGTCTCCGGTCTGAACACTGAAGCTTTCTTT. Its translation is CSVEVSGLNTEAFF.

This clonotype occurred many times. The chain recombines TRBV7-2 with TRBJ2-1; D is tentatively TRBD1 or TRBD2 (7 bases each). The CDR3 sequence is 13 residues long. Looked up from germline, CDR1 is SGHTA and CDR2 is FQGNSA. V dropped 5 bases and J dropped 7 bases, with 12 bases sitting between them. The CDR3 DNA is TGTGCCAGCAGCGGAGCGGGACAGAATGAGCAGTTCTTC. Its protein product is CASSGAGQNEQFF.

With respect to this clonotype: The junction and the germline gene differ at one end; a read error may be behind it. The chain uses TRBV28 and TRBJ1-1, with a tentative D call TRBD1 (6 bases). The CDR3 extends over 15 amino acids. Germline lookup yields CDR1 MDHEN and CDR2 SYDVKM. CDR3 residues: CASSFRRGANTGAFF. CDR3 DNA: TGTGCCAGCAGTTTTCGCAGGGGCGCGAACACTGGAGCTTTCTTT.

The V gene is TRBV13, the J gene TRBJ2-7; 7 bases map to TRBD2. V lost 0 bases, J lost 2 bases, and 10 bases stayed unmatched. Germline lookup yields CDR1 PRHDT and CDR2 FYEKMQ (reference sequence). CDR3 size: 17 residues. The CDR3 region has the DNA TGTGCCAGCAGCTTAGGCTGGGCTAGCGGACGACCCTACGAGCAGTACTTC. Amino acids: CASSLGWASGRPYEQYF. Looking up the rest from reference TRBV13 and TRBJ2-7 gives the full variable domain: AAGVIQSPRHLIKEKRETATLKCYPIPRHDTVYWYQQGPGQDPQFLISFYEKMQSDKGSIPDRFSAQQFSDYHSELNMSSLELGDSALYFCASSLGWASGRPYEQYFGPGTRLTVT.

At least ten counts were recorded for this clonotype. The chain couples TRBV6-1 to TRBJ1-1, with D perhaps matching TRBD1 (5 bases). With 7 bases removed from V and 2 bases from J, the gap between germline ends came to 8 bases. Germline loops: CDR1 MNHNS, CDR2 SASEGT. CDR3 length: 12 residues. The CDR3 region is CASTQGNTEAFF. In DNA form, the CDR3 reads TGTGCCAGCACTCAGGGTAACACTGAAGCTTTCTTT.

In its sample, this clonotype was seen many times. The CDR3 protein is CASINRGNYGYTF. Written as DNA, the CDR3 is TGTGCCAGCATCAACCGGGGGAACTATGGCTACACCTTC. The rearrangement joins TRBV2 to TRBJ1-2; weak D call: TRBD1 (5 bases). The germline CDR1 and CDR2 sequences are SNHLY and FYNNEI. V was shortened by 7 bases and J by 2 bases, with 11 bases between the two germline ends. The CDR3 runs 13 residues.

The rearrangement joins TRBV28 to TRBJ1-2; 9 nucleotides align to TRBD1. The CDR3 is made up of 14 amino acids. From germline, CDR1 is MDHEN and CDR2 SYDVKM. V gave up 6 bases and J gave up 4 bases; unmatched junction bases: 6. As DNA, the CDR3 is TGTGCCAGCAGCGCCGGGACAGGGCCCTATGGCTACACCTTC. Residues: CASSAGTGPYGYTF.

This clonotype was counted many times. The V call is TRBV2, the J call TRBJ2-2; D uncertain. CDR1 and CDR2 (germline): SNHLY, FYNNEI. V lost 7 bases and J lost 5, with 5 bases in between. There are 11 residues in the CDR3. The CDR3 coding sequence is TGTGCCAGCATTCTAACCGGGGAGCTGTTTTTT. It is translated as CASILTGELFF.

The table lists this clonotype with many counts. The genes are TRBV7-9 and TRBJ1-6; TRBD1 might be the D (5 bases). The V end was cut by 1 base, the J end by 10 bases, with 11 bases between. The CDR3 has 14 residues. Germline-derived CDR1 and CDR2 are SEHNR and FQNEAQ (reference sequence). The CDR3 sequence: CASSLVVGASPLHF. DNA for the CDR3: TGTGCCAGCAGCTTAGTGGTAGGGGCCTCACCCCTCCACTTT.

This clonotype has only a few counts. The chain couples TRBV6-1 to TRBJ2-1; D not resolved. The germline V gene has CDR1 MNHNS and CDR2 SASEGT. The CDR3 spans 15 residues. V was clipped by 2 bases and J by 0 bases, with 8 bases between them. CDR3 bases: TGTGCCAGCAGTGAAACCCCGAGCTCCTACAATGAGCAGTTCTTC. It is translated as CASSETPSSYNEQFF.

In this sample, this clonotype turned up a few times. V and J are TRBV28 and TRBJ1-6; D might be TRBD1 (5 bases). V gave up 8 bases and J gave up 3 bases, with 8 bases separating them. CDR1 MDHEN and CDR2 SYDVKM come from the germline V gene. The CDR3 extends over 13 amino acids. CDR3 protein: CASHRNYNSPLHF. CDR3 DNA: TGTGCCAGCCACAGGAACTATAATTCACCCCTCCACTTT. Variable domain in full (rest from reference TRBV28 and TRBJ1-6): DVKVTQSSRYLVKRTGEKVFLECVQDMDHENMFWYRQDPGLGLRLIYFSYDVKMKEKGDIPEGYSVSREKKERFSLILESASTNQTSMYLCASHRNYNSPLHFGNGTRLTVT.

V gene TRBV20-1 combines with J gene TRBJ2-2; D might be TRBD2 (5 bases). Germline CDR1 and CDR2: DFQATT and SNEGSKA (reference sequence). V was cut by 0 bases and J by 0 bases, with 11 bases left in between. The CDR3 runs 16 residues. The CDR3 DNA follows: TGCAGTGCTAGAGATATTAGCGAGTCGAACACCGGGGAGCTGTTTTTT. Its protein product is CSARDISESNTGELFF.

The chain joins TRBV27 to TRBJ2-7; unclear D gene. Germline V gene data show CDR1 as MNHEY and CDR2 as SMNVEV (reference sequence). V dropped 2 bases and J dropped 2 bases, with 10 bases sitting between them. CDR3 length equals 14 residues. The chain's CDR3 is CASSLMSAPYEQYF. In nucleotides, the CDR3 is TGTGCCAGCAGTTTAATGTCGGCACCCTACGAGCAGTACTTC.